Described below is a single T cell receptor beta chain sequence and its context. Its antigen is currently unknown. In the PCR, 60 Vbeta and 13 Jbeta primers were used. The method was immunoSEQ multiplex PCR; TCRdb's version includes in-frame clones alone and lacks a portion of them. The table has some 150,000 clones, 78% seen once; the top ten hold under 3%. This specimen belongs to a study of cytomegalovirus exposure and HLA in healthy donors. Points from the study as a whole: No immune exposure information besides CMV serostatus was available. Productive rates of about 90% or about 30% were seen for most TCR beta V segments in an earlier analysis.

The CDR3 spans 16 residues. V was clipped by 5 bases and J by 2 bases; unmatched bases: 11. The V gene's germline CDR1 is SEHNR and CDR2 FQNEAQ (reference sequence). This sequence joins TRBV7-9 and TRBJ2-5, with TRBD1 matching 7 bases. What was sequenced was PBMCs. The TCR originated in a man aged 35 to 55 in good health and CMV-seropositive. The CDR3 here is CASSTYRGIGQETQYF. CDR3 DNA: TGTGCCAGCAGCACCTACAGGGGTATCGGACAAGAGACCCAGTACTTC. Filled out from reference TRBV7-9 and TRBJ2-5, the complete variable domain reads DTGVSQNPRHKITKRGQNVTFRCDPISEHNRLYWYRQTLGQGPEFLTYFQNEAQLEKSRLLSDRFSAERPKGSFSTLEIQRTEQGDSAMYLCASSTYRGIGQETQYFGPGTRLLVL.